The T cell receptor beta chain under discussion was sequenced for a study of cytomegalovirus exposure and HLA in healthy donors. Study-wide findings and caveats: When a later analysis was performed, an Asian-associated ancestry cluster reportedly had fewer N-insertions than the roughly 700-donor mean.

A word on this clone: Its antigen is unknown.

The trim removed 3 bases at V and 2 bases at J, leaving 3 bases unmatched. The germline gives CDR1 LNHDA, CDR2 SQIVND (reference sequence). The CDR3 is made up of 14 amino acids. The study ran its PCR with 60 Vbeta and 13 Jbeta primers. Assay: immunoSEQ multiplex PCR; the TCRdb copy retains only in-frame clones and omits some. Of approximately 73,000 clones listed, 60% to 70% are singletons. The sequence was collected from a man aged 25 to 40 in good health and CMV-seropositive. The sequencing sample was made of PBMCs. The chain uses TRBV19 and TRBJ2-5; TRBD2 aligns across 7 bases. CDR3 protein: CASSIMGGQETQYF. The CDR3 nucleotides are TGTGCCAGTAGTATCATGGGGGGGCAAGAGACCCAGTACTTC.